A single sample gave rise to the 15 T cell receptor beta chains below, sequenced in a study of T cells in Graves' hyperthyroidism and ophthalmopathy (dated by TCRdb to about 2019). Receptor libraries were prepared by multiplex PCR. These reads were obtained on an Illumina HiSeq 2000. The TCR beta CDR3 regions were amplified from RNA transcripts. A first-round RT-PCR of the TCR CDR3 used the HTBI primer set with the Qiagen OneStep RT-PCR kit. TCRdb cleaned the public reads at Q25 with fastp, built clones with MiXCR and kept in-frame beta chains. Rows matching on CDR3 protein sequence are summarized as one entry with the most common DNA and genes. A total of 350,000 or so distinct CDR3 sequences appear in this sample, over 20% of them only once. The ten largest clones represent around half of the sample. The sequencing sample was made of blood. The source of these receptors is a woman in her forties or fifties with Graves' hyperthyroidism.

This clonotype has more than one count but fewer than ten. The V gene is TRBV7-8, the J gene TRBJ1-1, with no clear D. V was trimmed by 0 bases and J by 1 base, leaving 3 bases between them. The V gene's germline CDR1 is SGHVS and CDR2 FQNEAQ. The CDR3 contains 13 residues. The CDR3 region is CASSLAWNTEAFF. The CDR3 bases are TGTGCCAGCAGCTTAGCTTGGAACACTGAAGCTTTCTTT. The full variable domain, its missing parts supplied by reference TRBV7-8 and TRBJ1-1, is GAGVSQSPRYKVAKRGQDVALRCDPISGHVSLFWYQQALGQGPEFLTYFQNEAQLDKSGLPSDRFFAERPEGSVSTLKIQRTQQEDSAVYLCASSLAWNTEAFFGQGTRLTVV.

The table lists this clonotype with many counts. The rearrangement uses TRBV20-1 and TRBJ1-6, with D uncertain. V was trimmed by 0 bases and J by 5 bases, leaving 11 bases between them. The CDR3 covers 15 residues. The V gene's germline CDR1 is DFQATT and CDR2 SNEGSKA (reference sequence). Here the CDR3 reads CSARERALNNSPLHF. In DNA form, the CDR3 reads TGCAGTGCTAGAGAACGTGCGCTTAATAATTCACCCCTCCACTTT.

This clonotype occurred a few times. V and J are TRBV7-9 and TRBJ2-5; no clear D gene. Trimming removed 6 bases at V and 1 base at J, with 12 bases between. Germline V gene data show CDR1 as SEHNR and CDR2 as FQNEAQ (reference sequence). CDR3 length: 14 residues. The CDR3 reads CASSPESFQETQYF. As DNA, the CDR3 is TGTGCCAGCAGTCCCGAGAGTTTCCAAGAGACCCAGTACTTC.

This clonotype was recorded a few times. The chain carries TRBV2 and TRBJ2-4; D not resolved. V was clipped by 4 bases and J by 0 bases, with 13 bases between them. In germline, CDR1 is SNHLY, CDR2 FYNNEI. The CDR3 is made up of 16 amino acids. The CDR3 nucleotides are TGTGCCAGCAGTGTTAAACAGATCCTAGCCAAAAACATTCAGTACTTC. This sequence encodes CASSVKQILAKNIQYF.

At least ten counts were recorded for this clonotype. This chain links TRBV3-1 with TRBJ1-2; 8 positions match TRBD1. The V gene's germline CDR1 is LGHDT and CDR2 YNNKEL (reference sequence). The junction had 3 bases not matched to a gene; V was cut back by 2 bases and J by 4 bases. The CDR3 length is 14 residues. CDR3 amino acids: CASSQNTGGYGYTF. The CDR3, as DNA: TGTGCCAGCAGCCAAAACACAGGGGGCTATGGCTACACCTTC.

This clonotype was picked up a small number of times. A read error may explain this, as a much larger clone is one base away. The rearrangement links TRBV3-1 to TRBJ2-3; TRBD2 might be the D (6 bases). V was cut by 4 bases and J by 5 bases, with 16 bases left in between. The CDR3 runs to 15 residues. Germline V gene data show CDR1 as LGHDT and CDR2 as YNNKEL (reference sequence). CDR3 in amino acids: CASSLTNGRGDTQYF. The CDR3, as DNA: TGTGCCAGCAGCCTAACTAACGGGAGAGGAGATACGCAGTATTTT.

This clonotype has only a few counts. This CDR3 reads CASSLSSGNNSPLHF. CDR3 DNA sequence: TGTGCCAGCAGTTTATCGTCAGGGAACAATTCACCCCTCCACTTT. The chain has TRBV13 and TRBJ1-6, with TRBD1 as a possible D gene (5 bases). With 6 bases removed from V and 7 bases from J, the gap between germline ends came to 16 bases. The germline gives CDR1 PRHDT, CDR2 FYEKMQ (reference sequence). CDR3 length equals 15 residues.

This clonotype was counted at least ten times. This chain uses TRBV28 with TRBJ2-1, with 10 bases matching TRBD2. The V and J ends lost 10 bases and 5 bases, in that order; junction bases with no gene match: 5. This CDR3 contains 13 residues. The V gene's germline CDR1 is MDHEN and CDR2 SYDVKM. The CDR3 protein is CAIRTSGDNEQFF. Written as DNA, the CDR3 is TGTGCCATTAGGACTAGCGGTGACAATGAGCAGTTCTTC.

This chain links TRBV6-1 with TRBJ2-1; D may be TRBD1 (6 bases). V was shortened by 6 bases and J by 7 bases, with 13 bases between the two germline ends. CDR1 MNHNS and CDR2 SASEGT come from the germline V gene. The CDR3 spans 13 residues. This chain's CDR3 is CASSHTGFNEQFF. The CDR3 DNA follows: TGTGCCAGCAGCCATACAGGGTTTAATGAGCAGTTCTTC.

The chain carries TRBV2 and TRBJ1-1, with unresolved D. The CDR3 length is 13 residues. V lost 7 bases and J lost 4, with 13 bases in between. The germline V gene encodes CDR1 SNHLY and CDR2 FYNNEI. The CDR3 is CASILPAGTEAFF. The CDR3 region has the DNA TGTGCCAGCATCTTGCCGGCAGGCACTGAAGCTTTCTTT.

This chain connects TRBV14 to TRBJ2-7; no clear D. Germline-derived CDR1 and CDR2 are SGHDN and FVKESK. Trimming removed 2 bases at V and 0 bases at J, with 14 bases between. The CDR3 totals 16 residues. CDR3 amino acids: CASSQFRRASSYEQYF. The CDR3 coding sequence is TGTGCCAGCAGCCAATTCCGTAGGGCGAGCTCCTACGAGCAGTACTTC.

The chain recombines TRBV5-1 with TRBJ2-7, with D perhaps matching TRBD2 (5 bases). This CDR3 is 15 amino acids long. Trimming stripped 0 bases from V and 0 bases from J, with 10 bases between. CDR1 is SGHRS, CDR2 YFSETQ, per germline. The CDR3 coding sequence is TGCGCCAGCAGCTTGGCGGGGATTAGCTCCTACGAGCAGTACTTC. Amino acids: CASSLAGISSYEQYF.

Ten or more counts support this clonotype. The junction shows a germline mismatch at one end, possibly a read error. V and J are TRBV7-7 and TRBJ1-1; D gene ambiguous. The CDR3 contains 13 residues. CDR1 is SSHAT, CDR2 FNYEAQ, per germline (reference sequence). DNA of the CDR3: TGTGCTAGCAGCCCAATTCCGGGAGCTGAAGCTTTCTTT. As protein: CASSPIPGAEAFF.

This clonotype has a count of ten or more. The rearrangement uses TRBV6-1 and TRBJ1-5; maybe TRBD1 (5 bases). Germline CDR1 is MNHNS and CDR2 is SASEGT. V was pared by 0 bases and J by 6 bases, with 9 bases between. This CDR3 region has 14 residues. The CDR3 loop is CASSEAAGTQPQHF. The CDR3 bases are TGTGCCAGCAGTGAAGCGGCAGGGACTCAGCCCCAGCATTTT.

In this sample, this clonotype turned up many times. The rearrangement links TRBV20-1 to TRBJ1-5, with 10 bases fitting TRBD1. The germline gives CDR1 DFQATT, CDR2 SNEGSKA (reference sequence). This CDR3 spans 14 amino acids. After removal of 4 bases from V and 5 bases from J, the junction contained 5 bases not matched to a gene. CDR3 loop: CSANRQGADQPQHF. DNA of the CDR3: TGCAGTGCTAATCGACAGGGGGCGGATCAGCCCCAGCATTTT.